Shown below are 9 T cell receptor beta chains from a single sample sequenced in a study of blood T cell repertoires in COVID-19. Libraries were prepared by immunoSEQ multiplex PCR; TCRdb keeps only in-frame clonotypes and omits some of them. The profile shows around 130,000 clones, about 83% of them singletons. The material sequenced was peripheral blood. Every receptor here comes from a man aged 35 to 55 with active or convalescent COVID-19.

The J gene is TRBJ2-7, the V gene TRBV20-1, with no clear D. CDR3 length: 11 amino acids. Germline CDR1 DFQATT, CDR2 SNEGSKA (reference sequence). Trimming cost V 3 bases and J 4 bases, with 7 bases left between them. The CDR3 sequence: CSASLSYEQYF. The CDR3 region has the DNA TGCAGTGCTAGTCTCAGTTACGAGCAGTACTTC.

The V gene is TRBV18, the J gene TRBJ2-2; tentative D call: TRBD1 (5 bases). Germline V CDR1 and CDR2: KGHSH, LQKENI. This CDR3 spans 14 amino acids. V lost 5 bases to trimming and J lost 0 bases, with 7 bases between them. CDR3 residues: CASSSTANTGELFF. In DNA form, the CDR3 reads TGTGCCAGCTCATCGACAGCGAACACCGGGGAGCTGTTTTTT.

The V gene is TRBV10-3, the J gene TRBJ2-3; 7 nucleotides line up with TRBD1. The germline V gene encodes CDR1 ENHRY and CDR2 SYGVKD. V lost 4 bases, J lost 1 base, and 5 bases stayed unmatched. The length of the CDR3 is 15 residues. This chain's CDR3 is CAISVTGSRTDTQYF. The CDR3 coding sequence is TGTGCCATCAGTGTGACAGGGTCCCGCACAGATACGCAGTATTTT.

V and J are TRBV7-9 and TRBJ1-1, with 8 bases that match TRBD1. The CDR3 consists of 13 residues. The germline gives CDR1 SEHNR, CDR2 FQNEAQ (reference sequence). Trimming cost V 10 bases and J 2 bases; bases outside gene matches: 6. This chain's CDR3 is CATQTGANTEAFF. CDR3 nucleotide sequence: TGTGCCACCCAGACAGGGGCCAACACTGAAGCTTTCTTT.

The V call is TRBV19, the J call TRBJ1-5, with 8 bases identical to TRBD1. The trim removed 7 bases at V and 7 bases at J, leaving 6 bases unmatched. Germline V gene lookup returns CDR1 LNHDA and CDR2 SQIVND (reference sequence). The CDR3 has 13 amino acids. The DNA of the CDR3 is TGTGCCAGTAATGACAGGGGTGAACAGCCCCAGCATTTT. It specifies CASNDRGEQPQHF.

The chain joins TRBV2 to TRBJ2-7; 12 bases map to TRBD2. The trim removed 6 bases at V and 4 bases at J, leaving 10 bases unmatched. CDR1 and CDR2 from the germline V gene are SNHLY and FYNNEI. The length of the CDR3 is 16 residues. CDR3 DNA: TGTGCCAGCAGGAGGAGACTAGCGGGGGAAAAATACGAGCAGTACTTC. Translated, it gives CASRRRLAGEKYEQYF. Based on the CDR3 plus reference TRBV2 and TRBJ2-7, the full variable domain is EPEVTQTPSHQVTQMGQEVILRCVPISNHLYFYWYRQILGQKVEFLVSFYNNEISEKSEIFDDQFSVERPDGSNFTLKIRSTKLEDSAMYFCASRRRLAGEKYEQYFGPGTRLTVT.

The V gene is TRBV6-5, the J gene TRBJ1-3; perhaps TRBD1 as D (6 bases). The germline V gene encodes CDR1 MNHEY and CDR2 SVGAGI. Trimming removed 2 bases from V and 4 bases from J, with 12 bases in between. The CDR3 consists of 15 residues. The CDR3 DNA reads TGTGCCAGCAGTTACGATGGGGGCTACGGAAACACCATATATTTT. Encoded protein: CASSYDGGYGNTIYF.

This clone was seen a few times. V usage is TRBV12-5 and J usage is TRBJ2-2, with D possibly being TRBD2 (5 bases). There are 20 residues in the CDR3. Per the germline V gene, CDR1 is LGHNT and CDR2 is FRNRAP. V lost 1 base to trimming and J lost 4 bases, with 25 bases between them. The chain's CDR3 is CASGLAPIVLTRGSTGELFF. The CDR3 bases are TGTGCTAGTGGTTTGGCACCTATCGTCTTAACTAGAGGTTCCACCGGGGAGCTGTTTTTT.

V gene TRBV21-1 combines with J gene TRBJ1-5. TRBV21-1 is recorded as a pseudogene. This CDR3 contains 14 residues. Here the CDR3 reads CASSHREYNQPQHF. The CDR3 nucleotides read TGTGCCAGCAGCCACCGGGAGTACAATCAGCCCCAGCATTTT.